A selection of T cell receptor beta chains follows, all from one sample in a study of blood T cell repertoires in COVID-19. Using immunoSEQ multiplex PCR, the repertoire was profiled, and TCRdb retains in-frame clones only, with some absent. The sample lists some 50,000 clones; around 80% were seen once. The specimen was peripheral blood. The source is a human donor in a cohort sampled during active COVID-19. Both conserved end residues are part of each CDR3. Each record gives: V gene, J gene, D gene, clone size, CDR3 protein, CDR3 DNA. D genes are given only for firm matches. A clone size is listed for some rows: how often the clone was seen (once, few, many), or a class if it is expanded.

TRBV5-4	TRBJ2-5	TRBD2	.	CASSFGAGDNSETQYF	TGTGCCAGCAGCTTTGGAGCGGGAGATAACTCAGAGACCCAGTACTTC
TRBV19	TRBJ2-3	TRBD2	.	CASSPAGLARNTQYF	TGTGCCAGTAGCCCGGCGGGACTAGCGAGGAATACGCAGTATTTT
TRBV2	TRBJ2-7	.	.	CASGWRNYEQYF	TGTGCCAGCGGCTGGAGAAACTACGAGCAGTACTTC
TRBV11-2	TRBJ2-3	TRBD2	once	CASSYTIIGAGATDTQYF	TGTGCCAGCAGCTATACTATAATTGGAGCGGGAGCTACAGATACGCAGTATTTT
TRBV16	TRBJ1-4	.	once	CASSPDSATNEKLFF	TGTGCCAGCAGCCCGGACAGCGCAACTAATGAAAAACTGTTTTTT
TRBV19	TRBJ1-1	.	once	CASSIYSPAGWNTEAFF	TGTGCCAGTAGTATATATAGTCCGGCAGGGTGGAACACTGAAGCTTTCTTT
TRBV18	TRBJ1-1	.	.	CASSPDMNTEAFF	TGTGCCAGCTCACCAGACATGAACACTGAAGCTTTCTTT
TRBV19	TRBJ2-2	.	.	CASSLTGSGELFF	TGTGCCAGTAGTTTAACAGGGTCCGGGGAGCTGTTTTTT
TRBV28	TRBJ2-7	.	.	CASSLGSYEQYF	TGTGCCAGCAGTTTAGGGAGCTACGAGCAGTACTTC
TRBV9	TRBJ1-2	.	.	CASSVVPTPRGAGYTF	TGTGCCAGCAGCGTAGTACCCACCCCCAGGGGAGCGGGCTACACCTTC
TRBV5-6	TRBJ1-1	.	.	CASRKGKGGNETEAFF	TGTGCCAGCAGAAAAGGAAAAGGGGGTAATGAAACTGAAGCTTTCTTT
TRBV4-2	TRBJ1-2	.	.	CASSQDLARAGYTF	TGTGCCAGCAGCCAAGATCTTGCCAGGGCTGGCTACACCTTC
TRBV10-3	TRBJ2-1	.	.	CAISEYGGLVLEQFF	TGTGCCATCAGTGAGTACGGGGGATTAGTGCTTGAGCAGTTCTTC
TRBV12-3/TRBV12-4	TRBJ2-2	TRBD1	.	CASKGADSGELFF	TGTGCCAGCAAGGGGGCGGATTCCGGGGAGCTGTTTTTT
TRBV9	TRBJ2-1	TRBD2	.	CASSARSGRVYNEQFF	TGTGCCAGCAGCGCGAGGAGCGGGAGGGTCTACAATGAGCAGTTCTTC
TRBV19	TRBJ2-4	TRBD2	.	CASNPGLAPPNIQYF	TGTGCCAGTAACCCGGGACTAGCGCCACCAAACATTCAGTACTTC
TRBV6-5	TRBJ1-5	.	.	CASTARRSNQPQHF	TGTGCCAGCACGGCTAGGAGGAGCAATCAGCCCCAGCATTTT
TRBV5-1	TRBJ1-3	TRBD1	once	CASSIAGTGDGNTIYF	TGCGCCAGCAGCATCGCCGGGACAGGGGACGGAAACACCATATATTTT
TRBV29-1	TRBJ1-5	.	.	CSVAAGDQPQHF	TGCAGCGTCGCTGCAGGGGATCAGCCCCAGCATTTT
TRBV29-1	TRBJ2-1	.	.	CSVDKGKRNEQFF	TGCAGCGTTGATAAGGGGAAACGGAATGAGCAGTTCTTC
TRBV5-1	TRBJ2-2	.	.	CASSVRASTGELFF	TGCGCCAGCAGCGTGAGGGCGTCCACCGGGGAGCTGTTTTTT
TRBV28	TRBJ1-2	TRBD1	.	CASSLPDRVHYGYTF	TGTGCCAGCAGTTTACCCGACAGGGTCCACTATGGCTACACCTTC
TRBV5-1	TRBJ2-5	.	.	CASSLDPGSETQYF	TGCGCCAGCAGCTTGGATCCAGGATCGGAGACCCAGTACTTC
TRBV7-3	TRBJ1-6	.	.	CASSPGLNSPLHF	TGTGCCAGCAGCCCGGGATTAAATTCACCCCTCCACTTT
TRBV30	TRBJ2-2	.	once	CACPNRAGELFF	TGTGCCTGTCCTAACAGGGCCGGGGAGCTGTTTTTT
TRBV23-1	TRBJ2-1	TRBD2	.	CASRVSGRPSPEQFF	TGCGCCAGCAGGGTTAGCGGGAGGCCCAGCCCAGAGCAGTTCTTC
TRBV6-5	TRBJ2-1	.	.	CASSYAPDTFEQFF	TGTGCCAGCAGTTACGCGCCTGACACCTTTGAGCAGTTCTTC